This T cell receptor (beta chain) appears in the sequencing data of a study of blood T cell repertoires in COVID-19. Study at large: Samples of COVID-19 (acute and convalescent) were obtained from the United States, Italy and Spain. Sources were T cells, B-cell-depleted T cells, or PBMCs; the material itself was cDNA or gDNA.

Per the authors' pipeline: Amplification of reference gene primers provided the estimated nucleated cell counts. TCRdb keeps only in-frame clones here, not all; method: immunoSEQ multiplex PCR. The DNA gave D and trimming, while V, J and clone size come from that table. The data contain about 260,000 clones, 85% to 90% of them singletons. The CDR3 sequence is 12 residues long. V was cut by 6 bases and J by 3 bases, with 8 bases left in between. In germline, CDR1 is MNHNY, CDR2 SVGAGI (reference sequence). The sample comprised peripheral blood. This receptor was identified in a man aged 18 to 30 with active or convalescent COVID-19. The V gene is TRBV6-6, the J gene TRBJ1-2, with D perhaps matching TRBD1 (6 bases). CDR3 nucleotide sequence: TGTGCCAGCAGAAACAGGGACTATGGCTACACCTTC. This translates into CASRNRDYGYTF.